The 26 T cell receptor beta chains below come from one sample, sequenced in a study of CD8+ T cells in alopecia areata. Treatment indicated: oral pan-JAK inhibitor, 5-10 mg twice daily. RNA extraction was followed by reverse transcription into cDNA, which acted as the sequencing template. Measured with immunoSEQ multiplex PCR; TCRdb has only the in-frame clones, and not every one. The table shows about 64,000 clones, with about 43% occurring only once. Sample: CD8+ T cells sorted from blood, taken at approximately week 36, from a patient treated with tofacitinib. The receptor source for this set is a human donor with alopecia areata.

The gene calls are TRBV5-1 and TRBJ1-1; perhaps TRBD1 as D (5 bases). This CDR3 region has 15 residues. The V gene lost 3 bases and the J gene lost 11 bases, with 23 bases spanning the gap. Germline CDR1 SGHRS, CDR2 YFSETQ. The DNA of the CDR3 is TGCGCCAGCAGCTCGTGGCAGGGCGGTTACATGAACGCTTTCTTT. It codes for CASSSWQGGYMNAFF.

The CDR3 protein is CASSVGRVNEQYF. Written as DNA, the CDR3 is TGTGCCAGCAGTGTTGGGCGGGTTAACGAGCAGTACTTC. V is TRBV2 and J is TRBJ2-7; TRBD2 is a possible D gene (5 bases). Trimming removed 4 bases at V and 5 bases at J, with 12 bases between. The germline CDR1 and CDR2 sequences are SNHLY and FYNNEI. The CDR3 is made up of 13 amino acids.

This clone has just a few counts. The chain combines TRBV9 with TRBJ2-5, with D possibly TRBD1 on 6 matching bases. The CDR3 extends over 14 amino acids. The germline CDR1 and CDR2 sequences are SGDLS and YYNGEE. Deletions cut 4 bases from V and 5 bases from J, with 15 bases between. CDR3 coding DNA: TGTGCCAGCAGCCCCTCGGACAGCTGGGAGACCCAGTACTTC. Translating it yields CASSPSDSWETQYF.

The CDR3 DNA follows: TGTGCCAGCAGTCCCCCTGAGCGGGGGGGAGCAGATACGCAGTATTTT. Protein product: CASSPPERGGADTQYF. This rearrangement joins TRBV13 to TRBJ2-3; 10 positions match TRBD2. This CDR3 is 16 amino acids long. J gave up 4 bases and V 6 bases, and 10 bases lay outside the gene matches. CDR1 is PRHDT and CDR2 is FYEKMQ in the germline V gene (reference sequence).

This clone was observed once. The chain combines TRBV7-9 with TRBJ2-5; D is perhaps TRBD2 (5 bases). V was clipped by 5 bases and J by 2 bases, with 15 bases between them. Germline CDR1 is SEHNR and CDR2 is FQNEAQ (reference sequence). CDR3 length: 15 amino acids. DNA of the CDR3: TGTGCCAGCAGCCACGGGGTTCGTCTACAAGAGACCCAGTACTTC. It encodes CASSHGVRLQETQYF.

This chain joins TRBV9 and TRBJ2-5; perhaps TRBD1 as D (5 bases). With 4 bases removed from V and 0 bases from J, the gap between germline ends came to 16 bases. The CDR3 totals 16 residues. The V gene's germline CDR1 is SGDLS and CDR2 YYNGEE. CDR3 sequence (DNA): TGTGCCAGCAGCTTAGGACAACGAACGTACCAAGAGACCCAGTACTTC. Its translation: CASSLGQRTYQETQYF.

The table lists this clone with a count of one. V is TRBV12-5 and J is TRBJ2-2; weak D call: TRBD1 (6 bases). CDR1 and CDR2 from the germline V gene are LGHNT and FRNRAP. The CDR3 covers 13 residues. Trimming took 9 bases from V and 6 from J, leaving 14 bases between them. CDR3 coding DNA: TGTGCTAGCTCCCTCAGGGGCTCCGGGGAGCTGTTTTTT. It yields the protein CASSLRGSGELFF.

This chain connects TRBV30 to TRBJ2-2; no reliable D call. CDR3 size: 14 residues. Per the germline V gene, CDR1 is GTSNPN and CDR2 is SVGIG (reference sequence). V lost 5 bases to trimming and J lost 1 base, with 11 bases between them. CDR3 region: CAWPELGNTGELFF. The CDR3 DNA reads TGTGCCTGGCCGGAGCTTGGGAACACCGGGGAGCTGTTTTTT. Filled out from reference TRBV30 and TRBJ2-2, the complete variable domain reads SQTIHQWPATLVQPVGSPLSLECTVEGTSNPNLYWYRQAAGRGLQLLFYSVGIGQISSEVPQNLSASRPQDRQFILSSKKLLLSDSGFYLCAWPELGNTGELFFGEGSRLTVL.

The gene calls are TRBV30 and TRBJ1-1, with 7 positions matching TRBD1. The length of the CDR3 is 13 residues. V shed 1 base and J 6 bases; nucleotides not matched to a gene: 5. Germline CDR1 reads GTSNPN; CDR2 reads SVGIG (reference sequence). The CDR3 loop is CAWSEGTAPEAFF. The CDR3, as DNA: TGTGCCTGGAGTGAGGGGACAGCCCCTGAAGCTTTCTTT.

The V call is TRBV7-3, the J call TRBJ2-1; the D gene could be TRBD1 or TRBD2 (5 bases each). Germline values: CDR1 SGHTA, CDR2 FQGTGA. The ends were cut back, 5 bases at V and 3 bases at J, with 11 bases in the middle. There are 14 residues in the CDR3. The CDR3 sequence: CASSPGQNYNEQFF. The CDR3 coding sequence is TGTGCCAGCAGCCCGGGGCAGAACTACAATGAGCAGTTCTTC.

As concerns this clone: The junction departs from germline at one end; a sequencing error may be responsible. CDR3 region: CASSLPSGRASNEQLF. The CDR3 DNA follows: TGTGCCAGCAGCTTACCCAGCGGGAGGGCCTCGAATGAGCAGCTCTTC. The chain links TRBV11-2 to TRBJ2-1, with 10 positions matching TRBD2. Germline V CDR1 and CDR2: SGHAT, FQNNGV. The CDR3 is 16 amino acids.

This chain connects TRBV6-5 to TRBJ1-2; possible D gene TRBD1, 5 bases. The CDR3 has 11 amino acids. V was shortened by 6 bases and J by 8 bases, with 10 bases between the two germline ends. Looked up from germline, CDR1 is MNHEY and CDR2 is SVGAGI. This CDR3 is CASRQVIGYTF. The CDR3 DNA is TGTGCCAGCAGACAGGTTATCGGCTACACCTTC.

This clone is classed as medium-sized. The junction and the germline gene differ at one end; a read error may be behind it. This chain links TRBV7-9 with TRBJ2-5; 7 nucleotides match TRBD1. The V gene's germline CDR1 is SEHNR and CDR2 FQNEAQ (reference sequence). The CDR3 runs to 12 residues. The CDR3 sequence is CASSSVSGTDHF. DNA for the CDR3: TGTGCCAGCAGCTCCGTTTCCGGGACAGATCACTTC. The full variable domain, completed using reference TRBV7-9 and TRBJ2-5, is DTGVSQNPRHKITKRGQNVTFRCDPISEHNRLYWYRQTLGQGPEFLTYFQNEAQLEKSRLLSDRFSAERPKGSFSTLEIQRTEQGDSAMYLCASSSVSGTDHFGPGTRLLVL.

The J gene is TRBJ1-2, the V gene TRBV7-6; D uncertain. The CDR3 loop spans 13 amino acids. The V gene's germline CDR1 is SGHVS and CDR2 FNYEAQ. Trimming left V 10 bases short and J 4 bases short, with 16 bases between. DNA for the CDR3: TGTGCCACCCCCACCGGGCACCTCTATGGCTACACCTTC. Protein: CATPTGHLYGYTF. Complete variable domain (other parts from reference TRBV7-6 and TRBJ1-2): GAGVSQSPRYKVTKRGQDVALRCDPISGHVSLYWYRQALGQGPEFLTYFNYEAQQDKSGLPNDRFSAERPEGSISTLTIQRTEQRDSAMYRCATPTGHLYGYTFGSGTRLTVV.

This clone qualifies as large. Other nucleotide sequences from this sample produce the same CDR3. The J gene is TRBJ2-1, the V gene TRBV18; D ambiguous. Between the trimmed V and J ends, which lost 2 bases and 5 bases, there was a span of 4 bases. This CDR3 is 12 amino acids long. Germline CDR1 KGHSH, CDR2 LQKENI. CDR3 in DNA: TGTGCCAGCTCACCAGGGGACAATGAGCAGTTCTTC. Amino acids: CASSPGDNEQFF.

This clone has just a few counts. The V call is TRBV29-1, the J call TRBJ2-7; D remains unclear. Deletions cut 5 bases from V and 1 base from J, with 12 bases between. The V gene's germline CDR1 is SQVTM and CDR2 ANQGSEA. The CDR3 sequence is 13 residues long. The CDR3 DNA follows: TGCAGCGTTTTCAGGAAAGATTCCTACGAGCAGTACTTC. Its translation: CSVFRKDSYEQYF.

This clone was recorded a few times. The chain employs TRBV29-1 and TRBJ2-2; 7 nucleotides line up with TRBD2. Germline V gene lookup returns CDR1 SQVTM and CDR2 ANQGSEA. The junction had 13 bases not matched to a gene; V was cut back by 0 bases and J by 6 bases. The CDR3 length is 17 residues. The DNA for the CDR3 is TGCAGCGTTGAAGATAGGCTAGCGGAGGTGTCCCCCGGGGAGCTGTTTTTT. It encodes CSVEDRLAEVSPGELFF.

The CDR3 spells CASSLTQVQQLFANTGELFF. CDR3 in DNA: TGTGCCAGTAGTCTTACCCAGGTACAACAACTTTTCGCGAACACCGGGGAGCTGTTTTTT. The chain joins TRBV19 to TRBJ2-2; unclear D gene. V lost 5 bases to trimming and J lost 0 bases, with 25 bases between them. Looked up from germline, CDR1 is LNHDA and CDR2 is SQIVND (reference sequence). This CDR3 has 20 residues.

The V call is TRBV4-1, the J call TRBJ2-7; D is unclear. CDR1 is MGHRA, CDR2 YSYEKL, per germline. Between the trimmed V and J ends, which lost 1 base and 4 bases, there was a span of 14 bases. The CDR3 is 15 amino acids. The CDR3 coding sequence is TGCGCCAGCAGCCAAGTACTCTCTCCCCAATACGAGCAGTACTTC. It is translated as CASSQVLSPQYEQYF.

This clone was seen a few times. The gene calls are TRBV18 and TRBJ2-5, with D possibly matching TRBD1 (5 bases). The V and J ends lost 3 bases and 0 bases respectively, with 17 bases between them. Per germline, CDR1 KGHSH and CDR2 LQKENI. This CDR3 is 17 amino acids long. The CDR3 region is CASSPSETESNQETQYF. As DNA, the CDR3 is TGTGCCAGCTCACCCTCGGAGACAGAAAGTAACCAAGAGACCCAGTACTTC.

V is TRBV4-3 and J is TRBJ2-5, with D perhaps TRBD2 (6 bases). Trimming stripped 0 bases from V and 4 bases from J, with 12 bases between. The CDR3 covers 15 residues. Germline V gives CDR1 LGHNA, CDR2 YSLEER. The CDR3 coding sequence is TGCGCCAGCAGCCAAGATCGGCAGGAGGGAGAGACCCAGTACTTC. This codes for CASSQDRQEGETQYF.

The chain couples TRBV5-1 to TRBJ1-2; no definite D call. CDR1 and CDR2 (germline): SGHRS, YFSETQ. With 0 bases removed from V and 10 bases from J, the gap between germline ends came to 10 bases. The CDR3 consists of 12 residues. CDR3 in DNA: TGCGCCAGCAGCTTGGATGGGAGCCACTACACCTTC. Encoded protein: CASSLDGSHYTF.

This clone was counted between two and nine times. V and J are TRBV7-9 and TRBJ2-3, with 12 positions matching TRBD1. The V gene end was trimmed by 5 bases and the J gene end by 3 bases; junction bases not matched to a gene: 6. The CDR3 runs 16 residues. Germline assignment: CDR1 SEHNR and CDR2 FQNEAQ (reference sequence). The CDR3 DNA reads TGTGCCAGCAGCGACCGGGACAGGGGGCCTACAGATACGCAGTATTTT. Translation: CASSDRDRGPTDTQYF.

The V gene is TRBV19, the J gene TRBJ1-1; D unclear. This CDR3 is 11 amino acids long. Germline V CDR1 and CDR2: LNHDA, SQIVND (reference sequence). Between the trimmed V and J ends, which lost 7 bases and 7 bases, there was a span of 10 bases. The CDR3 sequence is CASKLKGEAFF. The CDR3 DNA reads TGTGCCAGTAAACTCAAAGGTGAAGCTTTCTTT.

The rearrangement links TRBV29-1 to TRBJ2-1, with a possible D match to TRBD1 (5 bases). Germline V gene lookup returns CDR1 SQVTM and CDR2 ANQGSEA. This CDR3 region has 16 residues. Trimming pared 1 base from V and 3 bases from J, leaving 16 bases between. This CDR3 reads CSVEGTPGRVYNEQFF. The CDR3 nucleotides read TGCAGCGTTGAAGGGACCCCAGGCAGGGTCTACAATGAGCAGTTCTTC.

The chain combines TRBV28 with TRBJ2-2; no clear D gene. Trimming shortened V by 4 bases and J by 2 bases, and 14 bases separated the two germline ends. Germline CDR1 MDHEN, CDR2 SYDVKM. This CDR3 region has 16 residues. CDR3 DNA: TGTGCCAGCAGTTCGCCCGGTGACTTTAACACCGGGGAGCTGTTTTTT. The encoded protein is CASSSPGDFNTGELFF. The entire variable domain, with the rest obtained from reference TRBV28 and TRBJ2-2, is as follows: DVKVTQSSRYLVKRTGEKVFLECVQDMDHENMFWYRQDPGLGLRLIYFSYDVKMKEKGDIPEGYSVSREKKERFSLILESASTNQTSMYLCASSSPGDFNTGELFFGEGSRLTVL.